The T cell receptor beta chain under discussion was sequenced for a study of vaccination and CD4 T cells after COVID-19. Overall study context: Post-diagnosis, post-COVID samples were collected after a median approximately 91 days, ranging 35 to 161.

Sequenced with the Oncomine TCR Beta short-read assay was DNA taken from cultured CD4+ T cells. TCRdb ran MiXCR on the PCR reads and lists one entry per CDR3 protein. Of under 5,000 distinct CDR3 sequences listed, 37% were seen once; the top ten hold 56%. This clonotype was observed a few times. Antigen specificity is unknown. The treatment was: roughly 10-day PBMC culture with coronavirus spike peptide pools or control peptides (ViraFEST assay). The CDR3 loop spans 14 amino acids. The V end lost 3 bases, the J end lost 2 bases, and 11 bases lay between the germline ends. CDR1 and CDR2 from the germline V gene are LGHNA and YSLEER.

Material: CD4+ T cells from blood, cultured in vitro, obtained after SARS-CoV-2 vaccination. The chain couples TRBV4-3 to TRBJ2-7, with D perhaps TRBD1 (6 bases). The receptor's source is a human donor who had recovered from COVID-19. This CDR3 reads CASSQGRGTYEQYF. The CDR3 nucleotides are TGCGCCAGCAGCCAGGGCAGGGGAACCTACGAGCAGTACTTC.